A single sample gave rise to the 10 T cell receptor beta chains below, sequenced in a study of blood T cell repertoires in COVID-19. Profiled with immunoSEQ multiplex PCR; TCRdb holds only in-frame clones, not every one. This sample has 40,000 to 50,000 clones, with 88% found just once. The sample was peripheral blood. Every receptor here comes from a human donor in a cohort sampled during active COVID-19.

J is TRBJ2-1 and V is TRBV6-1; 9 nucleotides match TRBD2. J lost 7 bases, V lost 3 bases, and 7 bases had no gene match. CDR3 length: 15 residues. In germline, CDR1 is MNHNS, CDR2 SASEGT. The CDR3 region has the DNA TGTGCCAGCAGTGACGATCCGGGACTAGCTAATGAGCAGTTCTTC. It is translated as CASSDDPGLANEQFF.

This chain connects TRBV5-1 to TRBJ2-7, with TRBD1 matching over 7 bases. CDR1 is SGHRS and CDR2 is YFSETQ in the germline V gene. V dropped 3 bases and J dropped 2; count of bases not matched to a gene: 11. The CDR3 runs to 16 residues. CDR3 protein: CASSSSTGEVPYEQYF. Here the CDR3 DNA reads TGCGCCAGCAGCTCCAGTACAGGGGAAGTCCCCTACGAGCAGTACTTC.

V and J are TRBV5-4 and TRBJ2-7; the D gene is possibly TRBD2 (5 bases). The CDR3 loop spans 14 amino acids. CDR1 SGHNT and CDR2 YYREEE come from the germline V gene (reference sequence). V lost 0 bases and J 4 bases, leaving 11 bases between the germline ends. The CDR3, as DNA: TGTGCCAGCAGCTTGGGGCTAGCCGTTTACGAGCAGTACTTC. Protein sequence: CASSLGLAVYEQYF.

The gene calls are TRBV14 and TRBJ2-1; 9 nucleotides agree with TRBD2. Germline trimming cut 4 bases from V and 9 bases from J; bases unmatched to any gene: 10. Germline CDR1 SGHDN, CDR2 FVKESK. This CDR3 contains 15 residues. The CDR3 region is CASSPTYSGRVEQFF. The CDR3 DNA follows: TGTGCCAGCAGCCCAACTTATAGCGGGAGAGTTGAGCAGTTCTTC.

This clone has just one count. As DNA, the CDR3 is TGTGCCAGCAGCGTATCCAGGGAAGCGAACACTGAAGCTTTCTTT. Protein: CASSVSREANTEAFF. This chain uses TRBV7-9 with TRBJ1-1; weak D call: TRBD1 (5 bases). CDR1 is SEHNR and CDR2 is FQNEAQ in the germline V gene (reference sequence). The V and J ends lost 5 bases and 1 base respectively, with 14 bases between them. The CDR3 consists of 15 residues.

This clone was counted a single time. The V gene is TRBV5-1, the J gene TRBJ2-1; 8 bases line up with TRBD1. This CDR3 is 16 amino acids long. CDR1 is SGHRS, CDR2 YFSETQ, per germline. The V and J ends lost 0 bases and 9 bases, in that order; junction bases with no gene match: 11. CDR3 in DNA: TGCGCCAGCAGCTTGGGGGTGACAGGGGTACGTAGTGAGCAGTTCTTC. Amino acid sequence: CASSLGVTGVRSEQFF.

The genes are TRBV6-5 and TRBJ2-5; D remains ambiguous. The CDR3 has 14 amino acids. Germline values: CDR1 MNHEY, CDR2 SVGAGI. Trimming took 0 bases from V and 6 from J, leaving 11 bases between them. CDR3 DNA: TGTGCCAGCAGTTACTCTAACCGACAAAAGACCCAGTACTTC. This gives the protein CASSYSNRQKTQYF.

The CDR3 region has the DNA TGTGCCAGCTCACCACGAGGAGATACGCAGTATTTT. This gives the protein CASSPRGDTQYF. J is TRBJ2-3 and V is TRBV18; no definite D call. The CDR3 is 12 amino acids. V was cut by 1 base and J by 5 bases, with 4 bases left in between. Germline values: CDR1 KGHSH, CDR2 LQKENI. Together with reference TRBV18 and TRBJ2-3, the CDR3 gives the full variable domain: NAGVMQNPRHLVRRRGQEARLRCSPMKGHSHVYWYRQLPEEGLKFMVYLQKENIIDESGMPKERFSAEFPKEGPSILRIQQVVRGDSAAYFCASSPRGDTQYFGPGTRLTVL.

The chain links TRBV5-5 to TRBJ2-2; 12 nucleotides align to TRBD2. The CDR3 is 18 amino acids. CDR1 is SGHKS and CDR2 is YYEKEE in the germline V gene (reference sequence). V lost 0 bases and J lost 0; bases outside the gene matches: 3. The CDR3 nucleotides read TGTGCCAGCAGCTTGGGGCTAGCGGGAGGGCCGAACACCGGGGAGCTGTTTTTT. Amino acids: CASSLGLAGGPNTGELFF.

This sequence joins TRBV25-1 and TRBJ1-2; D might be TRBD1 (5 bases). Germline CDR1 and CDR2: MGHDK and SYGVNS. Trimming pared 9 bases from V and 5 bases from J, leaving 28 bases between. The length of the CDR3 is 17 residues. The CDR3 is CARRDLWGVTIRYGYTF. For the CDR3, the DNA is TGTGCCAGACGGGATCTCTGGGGGGTGACGATCAGGTATGGCTACACCTTC.